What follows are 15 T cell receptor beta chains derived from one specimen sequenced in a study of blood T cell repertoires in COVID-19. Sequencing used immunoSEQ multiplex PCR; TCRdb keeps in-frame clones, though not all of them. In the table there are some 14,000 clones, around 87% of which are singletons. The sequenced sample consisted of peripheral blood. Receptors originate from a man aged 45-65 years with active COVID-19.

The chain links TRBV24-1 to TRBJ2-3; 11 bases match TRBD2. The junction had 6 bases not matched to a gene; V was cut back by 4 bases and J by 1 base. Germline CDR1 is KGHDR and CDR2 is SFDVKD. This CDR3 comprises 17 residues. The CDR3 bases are TGTGCCACCAGTGACATCGGGACTAGCGGACGCACAGATACGCAGTATTTT. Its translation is CATSDIGTSGRTDTQYF.

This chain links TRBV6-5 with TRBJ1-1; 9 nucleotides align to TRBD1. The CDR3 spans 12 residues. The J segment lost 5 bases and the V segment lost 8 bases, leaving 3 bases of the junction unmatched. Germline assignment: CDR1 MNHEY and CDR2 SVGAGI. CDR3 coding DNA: TGTGCCAGCCTACAGGGGGCAACTGAAGCTTTCTTT. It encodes CASLQGATEAFF.

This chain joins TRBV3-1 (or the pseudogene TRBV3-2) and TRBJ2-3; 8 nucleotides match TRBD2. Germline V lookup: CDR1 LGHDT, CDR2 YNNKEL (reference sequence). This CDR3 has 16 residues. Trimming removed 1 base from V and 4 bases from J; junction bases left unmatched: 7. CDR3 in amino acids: CASSQGSGSKADTQYF. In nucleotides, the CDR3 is TGTGCCAGCAGCCAAGGAAGCGGGAGCAAGGCAGATACGCAGTATTTT.

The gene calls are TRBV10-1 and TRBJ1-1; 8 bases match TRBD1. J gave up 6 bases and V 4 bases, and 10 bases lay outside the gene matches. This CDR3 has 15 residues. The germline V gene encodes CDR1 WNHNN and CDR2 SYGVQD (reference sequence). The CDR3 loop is CASSGHGQGKAEAFF. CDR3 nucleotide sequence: TGCGCCAGCAGTGGCCATGGACAGGGAAAGGCTGAAGCTTTCTTT.

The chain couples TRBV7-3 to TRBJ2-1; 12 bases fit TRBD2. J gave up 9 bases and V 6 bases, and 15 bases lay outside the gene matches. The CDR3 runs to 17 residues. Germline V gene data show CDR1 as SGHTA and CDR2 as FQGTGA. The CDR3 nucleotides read TGTGCCAGCAGTAAACTAGCGGGAGGCTCATCTACTGGTGAGCAGTTCTTC. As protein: CASSKLAGGSSTGEQFF.

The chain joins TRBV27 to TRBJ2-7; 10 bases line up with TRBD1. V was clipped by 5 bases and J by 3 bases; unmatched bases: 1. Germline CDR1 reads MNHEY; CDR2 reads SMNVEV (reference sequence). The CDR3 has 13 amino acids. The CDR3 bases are TGTGCCAGCAGTGGGACAGGGGTCTACGAGCAGTACTTC. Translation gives CASSGTGVYEQYF.

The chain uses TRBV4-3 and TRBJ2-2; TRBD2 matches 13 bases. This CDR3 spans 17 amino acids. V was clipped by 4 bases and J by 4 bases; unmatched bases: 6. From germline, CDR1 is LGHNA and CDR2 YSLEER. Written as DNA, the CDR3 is TGCGCCAGCAGCCGGACTAGCGGGAGTCAGATCACCGGGGAGCTGTTTTTT. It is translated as CASSRTSGSQITGELFF.

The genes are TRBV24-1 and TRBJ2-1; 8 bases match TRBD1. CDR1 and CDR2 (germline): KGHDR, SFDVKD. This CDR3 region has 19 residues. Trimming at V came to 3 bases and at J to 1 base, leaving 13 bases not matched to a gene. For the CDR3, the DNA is TGTGCCACCAGTGATGTACCAGGGGGCCGGGATGGATCCTACAATGAGCAGTTCTTC. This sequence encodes CATSDVPGGRDGSYNEQFF.

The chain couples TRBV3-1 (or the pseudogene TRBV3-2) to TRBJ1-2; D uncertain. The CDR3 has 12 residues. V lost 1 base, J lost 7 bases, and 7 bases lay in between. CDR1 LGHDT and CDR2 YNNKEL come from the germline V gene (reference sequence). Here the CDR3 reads CASSQGGSGYTF. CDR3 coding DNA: TGTGCCAGCAGCCAAGGAGGGAGTGGCTACACCTTC.

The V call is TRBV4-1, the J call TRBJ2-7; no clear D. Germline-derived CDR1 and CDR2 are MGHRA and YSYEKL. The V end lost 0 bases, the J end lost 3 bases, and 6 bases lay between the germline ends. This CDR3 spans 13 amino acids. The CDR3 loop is CASSQEARYEQYF. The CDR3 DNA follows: TGCGCCAGCAGCCAAGAAGCACGCTACGAGCAGTACTTC.

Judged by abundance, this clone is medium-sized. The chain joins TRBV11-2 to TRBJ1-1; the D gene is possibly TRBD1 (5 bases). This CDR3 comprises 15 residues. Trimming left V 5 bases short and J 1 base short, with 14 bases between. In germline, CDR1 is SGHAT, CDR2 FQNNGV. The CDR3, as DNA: TGTGCCAGCAGCCCCCGTTGGGGGGAGAACACTGAAGCTTTCTTT. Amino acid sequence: CASSPRWGENTEAFF.

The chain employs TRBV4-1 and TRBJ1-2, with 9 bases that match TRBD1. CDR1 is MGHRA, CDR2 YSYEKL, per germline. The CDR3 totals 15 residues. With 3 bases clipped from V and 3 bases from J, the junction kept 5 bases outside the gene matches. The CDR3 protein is CASSQWTGVYYGYTF. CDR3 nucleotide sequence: TGCGCCAGCAGCCAGTGGACAGGGGTCTACTATGGCTACACCTTC.

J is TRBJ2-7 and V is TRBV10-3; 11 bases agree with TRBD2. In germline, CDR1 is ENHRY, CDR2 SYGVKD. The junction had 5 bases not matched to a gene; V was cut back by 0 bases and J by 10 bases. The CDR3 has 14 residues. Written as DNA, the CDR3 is TGTGCCATCAGTGAGTCTACTAGCGGGAGAACCCAGTACTTC. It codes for CAISESTSGRTQYF.

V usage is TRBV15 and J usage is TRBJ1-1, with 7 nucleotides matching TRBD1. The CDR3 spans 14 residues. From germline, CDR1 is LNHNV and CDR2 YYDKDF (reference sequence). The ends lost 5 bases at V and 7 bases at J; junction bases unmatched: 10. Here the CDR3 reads CATSHIRDSHEAFF. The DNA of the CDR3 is TGTGCCACCAGCCACATCCGGGACAGCCATGAAGCTTTCTTT. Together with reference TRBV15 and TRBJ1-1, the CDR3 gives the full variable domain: DAMVIQNPRYQVTQFGKPVTLSCSQTLNHNVMYWYQQKSSQAPKLLFHYYDKDFNNEADTPDNFQSRRPNTSFCFLDIRSPGLGDTAMYLCATSHIRDSHEAFFGQGTRLTVV.

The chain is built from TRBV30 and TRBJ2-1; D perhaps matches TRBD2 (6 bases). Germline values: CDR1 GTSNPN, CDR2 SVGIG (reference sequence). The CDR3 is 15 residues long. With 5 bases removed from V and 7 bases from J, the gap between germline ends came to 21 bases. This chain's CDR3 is CAWGVSSGPWNEQFF. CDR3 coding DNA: TGTGCCTGGGGCGTTTCCAGCGGGCCGTGGAATGAGCAGTTCTTC.